Each of the 7 T cell receptor beta chains below was sequenced from the same sample in a study of technical replicates of blood from several donors. The method was immunoSEQ multiplex PCR; TCRdb's version includes in-frame clones alone and lacks a portion of them. The data show around 72,000 clones, around 94% seen once. The sequenced material came from T cells isolated from PBMCs. The source is a human donor in good health.

This clone has only a few counts. The rearrangement uses TRBV29-1 and TRBJ1-2; 10 bases agree with TRBD1. The CDR3 contains 16 residues. From germline, CDR1 is SQVTM and CDR2 ANQGSEA. V lost 3 bases and J lost 8; bases outside the gene matches: 15. The CDR3 nucleotides are TGCAGCGTTGATACGTTAGGGGGACAGGGGTTTCAAGGCTACACCTTC. Its translation: CSVDTLGGQGFQGYTF.

V and J are TRBV7-9 and TRBJ2-1, with 10 bases identical to TRBD2. Germline CDR1 is SEHNR and CDR2 is FQNEAQ (reference sequence). Trimming removed 8 bases from V and 6 bases from J; junction bases left unmatched: 10. The CDR3 has 15 residues. The CDR3 region is CASPTAPSGSNEQFF. Written as DNA, the CDR3 is TGTGCCAGCCCCACGGCCCCTAGCGGGAGCAATGAGCAGTTCTTC.

The chain couples TRBV30 to TRBJ2-3; the match to TRBD2 covers 8 bases. This CDR3 has 14 residues. J lost 5 bases, V lost 3 bases, and 7 bases had no gene match. From germline, CDR1 is GTSNPN and CDR2 SVGIG (reference sequence). DNA for the CDR3: TGTGCCTGGAGCATGACTAGCGTACGAGATACGCAGTATTTT. Its translation is CAWSMTSVRDTQYF.

The chain is built from TRBV5-4 and TRBJ1-1, with TRBD1 identical over 7 bases. This CDR3 region has 15 residues. Germline V lookup: CDR1 SGHNT, CDR2 YYREEE (reference sequence). V shed 4 bases and J 3 bases; nucleotides not matched to a gene: 9. The DNA for the CDR3 is TGTGCCAGCAGCCAAAACCCAGGGGGTGACACTGAAGCTTTCTTT. This translates into CASSQNPGGDTEAFF.

J is TRBJ2-3 and V is TRBV2; TRBD2 aligns across 7 bases. CDR3 length: 13 amino acids. J lost 4 bases, V lost 8 bases, and 6 bases had no gene match. The germline V gene encodes CDR1 SNHLY and CDR2 FYNNEI. The CDR3 loop reads CASPTSSSDTQYF. The CDR3, as DNA: TGTGCCAGCCCGACTAGCAGCTCAGATACGCAGTATTTT.

The chain is built from TRBV9 and TRBJ2-1; 13 bases are a match to TRBD2. Germline CDR1 SGDLS, CDR2 YYNGEE. The CDR3 covers 17 residues. V lost 4 bases, J lost 0 bases, and 4 bases stayed unmatched. This CDR3 is CASSMGTSGTSYNEQFF. The CDR3 DNA is TGTGCCAGCAGCATGGGGACTAGCGGGACCTCCTACAATGAGCAGTTCTTC.

This clone is medium-sized by share. V and J are TRBV6-5 and TRBJ2-7, with TRBD2 matching 7 bases. Germline V gene data show CDR1 as MNHEY and CDR2 as SVGAGI. This CDR3 contains 13 residues. V was pared by 6 bases and J by 3 bases, with 5 bases of the junction left unmatched. The CDR3 DNA reads as TGTGCCAGCAGGGGGGGGGATAACTACGAGCAGTACTTC. Translating gives CASRGGDNYEQYF.